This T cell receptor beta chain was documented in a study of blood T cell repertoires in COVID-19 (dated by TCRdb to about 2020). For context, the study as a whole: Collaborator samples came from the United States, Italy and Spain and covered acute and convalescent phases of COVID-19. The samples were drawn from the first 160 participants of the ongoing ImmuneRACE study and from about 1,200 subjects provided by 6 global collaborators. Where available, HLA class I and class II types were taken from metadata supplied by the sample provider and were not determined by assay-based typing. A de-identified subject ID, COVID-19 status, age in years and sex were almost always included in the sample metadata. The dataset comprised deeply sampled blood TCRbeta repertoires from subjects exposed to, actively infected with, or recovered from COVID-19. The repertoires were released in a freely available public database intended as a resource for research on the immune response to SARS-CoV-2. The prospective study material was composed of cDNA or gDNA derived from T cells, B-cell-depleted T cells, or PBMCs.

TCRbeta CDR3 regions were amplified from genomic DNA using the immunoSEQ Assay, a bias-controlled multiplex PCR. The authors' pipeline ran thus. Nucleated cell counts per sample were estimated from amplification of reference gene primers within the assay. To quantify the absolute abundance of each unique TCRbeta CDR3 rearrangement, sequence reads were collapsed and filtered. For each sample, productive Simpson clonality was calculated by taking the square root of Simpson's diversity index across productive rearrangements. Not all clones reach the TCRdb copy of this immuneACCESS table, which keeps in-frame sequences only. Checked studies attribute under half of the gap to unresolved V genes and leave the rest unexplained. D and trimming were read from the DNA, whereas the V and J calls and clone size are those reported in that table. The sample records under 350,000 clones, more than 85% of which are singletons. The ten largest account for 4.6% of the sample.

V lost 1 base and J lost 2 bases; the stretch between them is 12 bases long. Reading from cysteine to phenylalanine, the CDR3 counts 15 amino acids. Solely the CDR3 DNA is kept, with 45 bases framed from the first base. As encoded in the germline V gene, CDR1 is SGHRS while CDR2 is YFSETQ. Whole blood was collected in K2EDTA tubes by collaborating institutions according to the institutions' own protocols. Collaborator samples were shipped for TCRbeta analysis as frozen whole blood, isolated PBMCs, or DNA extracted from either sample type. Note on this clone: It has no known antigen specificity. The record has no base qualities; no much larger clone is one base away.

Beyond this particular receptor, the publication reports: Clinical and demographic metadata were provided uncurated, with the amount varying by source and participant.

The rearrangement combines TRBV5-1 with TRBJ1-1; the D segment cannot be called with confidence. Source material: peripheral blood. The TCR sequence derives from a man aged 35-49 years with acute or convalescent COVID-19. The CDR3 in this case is CASSLNGSPNTEAFF. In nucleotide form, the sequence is TGCGCCAGCAGCTTGAACGGGAGCCCCAACACTGAAGCTTTCTTT.